This section outlines one T cell receptor (beta chain) sequence together with its context. This clonotype was counted only a few times. Its antigen is not yet known. Base qualities were left out, and no much larger clone turns up one base away. This sample is drawn from a study of identical twins (dated by TCRdb to about 2016). At the level of the whole study: TCR alpha and beta repertoires from monozygotic twins, unrelated adults of various ages and cord blood were deep-sequenced to test whether fetal clonotypes persist. Replicate twin experiments were performed at different times using different library preparation protocols to rule out contamination.

Library construction relied on 5' RACE. Sequencing was performed on an Illumina HiSeq 2000. A universal primer binding site was introduced by template switching, and a unique molecular identifier was present in the final cDNA, enabling accurate counting of TCR cDNA molecules. First-strand cDNA for TCR alpha and beta chains was synthesized from specific primers in the conserved constant-segment region. To control for contamination, every cDNA library carried two barcodes: a SMART-Mk sample barcode plus Illumina barcodes. TruSeq adapter sequences along with Illumina sample barcodes were introduced in two successive PCR steps. Sequencing of the TCR alpha and beta cDNA libraries was done on the Illumina HiSeq platform using custom primers. The published analysis was carried out like this. MiGEC processed the raw reads to extract unique molecular identifiers, while MiXCR was used to determine the CDR3 positions. For each individual, recombination models were inferred using an EM algorithm with the repgenHMM and IGoR tools. Shared clonotypes were analyzed with the tcR package in R, and sharing was normalized by the product of cloneset sizes. To study raw recombination free of thymic and clonal selection effects, out-of-frame nonproductive sequences were analyzed. The public sequencing data were trimmed at Q25 with fastp and processed into clonotypes with MiXCR by TCRdb, which kept only in-frame beta chains. A single entry per CDR3 protein holds the most common genes and DNA from its merged rows. V and J calls and clone size were set by TCRdb, not the authors. Across this sample there are 550,000 to 800,000 distinct CDR3 sequences, with just over 7% seen only once. The top ten clones comprise around 1.6% of the sample.

Overall results and qualifications from the work: Compared with coincidental sharing between unrelated individuals, out-of-frame TCR alpha sequences shared between twins showed an excess of sequences with low generation probability. In beta out-of-frame sequences, excess twin sharing was weaker, because having fewer shared sequences lowered the signal-to-noise ratio. Conclusions relied on cross-sectional statistical analysis, since the same donors could not be followed over many years. In monozygotic twins, out-of-frame TCR alpha sharing was systematically underestimated by recombination models, although the models agreed with sharing between unrelated individuals. Invariant T cells such as MAIT and iNKT could partly confound zero-insertion analyses, although diverse VJ usage argued against such confounding for most clonotypes. Abundant cord blood beta clonotypes carried fewer insertions; young adult naive repertoires showed a weaker similar trend, while memory repertoires showed none.

Every donor in the study was a healthy Caucasian. Three pairs of female monozygotic twins, all aged roughly 18 to 29 years, made up the twin cohort. RNA for TCR libraries was isolated from peripheral blood mononuclear cells. These data were also reused for a study on yellow fever vaccine responses in identical twins. That second report states: According to the authors, the vaccine-induced T cell response in identical twins seemed to be partly convergent and partly specific to each individual. Focusing on identical twins, the study followed the T cell clones that responded to the vaccine, and did so with precision.

This receptor was identified in a woman between 18 and 30 years old in good health. The sequenced material came from PBMCs.

Here is the DNA: TGTGCCAGCAGTATTACAGGGGGCGGCGAGCAGTACTTC. Its translation is CASSITGGGEQYF. The V gene is TRBV12-3 or TRBV12-4 and the J gene is TRBJ2-7; TRBD1 agrees with 9 junctional bases. Its CDR3 holds 13 amino acids, cysteine through phenylalanine. The CDR3 DNA has 39 bases and is translated from base 1. Germline trimming: 5 bases from V, 6 bases from J; junction bases outside gene matches: 5.